Listed below are T cell receptor beta chains from one sample, sequenced in a study of cytomegalovirus exposure and HLA in healthy donors. Assay used: immunoSEQ multiplex PCR; TCRdb lists only in-frame clones, some missing. The table records roughly 120,000 clones, less than 85% of them present only once. Sequenced input: PBMCs. The receptor set was obtained from a woman aged 40-49 years in good health and CMV-seronegative. CDR3s include the opening cysteine and the closing phenylalanine or tryptophan.

TRBJ2-7 TRBV6-1 CASRVWTSGYEQYF
TRBJ2-1 TRBV2 CASREGPTNYNEQFF
TRBJ2-5 TRBV7-6 CASSLAGVETQYF
TRBJ1-6 TRBV4-1 CASSPPGGRSYNSPLHF
TRBJ2-3 TRBV19 CASSRGPQDTQYF
TRBJ2-7 TRBV6-5 CASRRGTSVEYEQYF
TRBJ1-6 TRBV7-2 CASSLDGGTANSPLHF
TRBJ2-1 TRBV28 CASLLAGYNEQFF
TRBJ1-6 TRBV19 CASSRGRLSSYNSPLHF
TRBJ1-5 TRBV27 CASSPSGIGNQPQHF
TRBJ2-5 TRBV6-5 CASSYSTGSPETQYF
TRBJ2-7 TRBV7-2 CASSLGGTGVSYEQYF
TRBJ1-2 TRBV7-8 CASSLRAGGIEYYGYTF
TRBJ2-3 TRBV9 CASSPPGGGTDTQYF
TRBJ1-5 TRBV6-5 CASREGLRSNQPQHF
TRBJ2-5 TRBV7-9 CASSLPDRGETQYF
TRBJ2-3 TRBV5-1 CASSLQGRGDTDTQYF
TRBJ2-7 TRBV18 CASSPRDRGLAGPAYEQYF
TRBJ2-7 TRBV10-3 CAITVDKSLEQYF
TRBJ2-3 TRBV4-1 CASSQPPLAGPRVRTDTQYF
TRBJ1-2 TRBV6-4 CASREGGYTF
TRBJ1-1 TRBV28 CASSKVYTRVRTAMNTEAFF
TRBJ1-4 TRBV19 CASSWQATNEKLFF
TRBJ2-1 TRBV2 CASSRGSGLAGVNEQFF
TRBJ2-5 TRBV5-6 CASRPSGRIAETQYF
TRBJ2-3 TRBV5-6 CASSSPQAGGGNTQYF
TRBJ1-2 TRBV6-1 CASGGGQGDPNYGYTF
TRBJ2-6 TRBV7-2 CASSLRTLSGANVLTF
TRBJ1-4 TRBV7-2 CASSPAFSEKLFF